The rows below give T cell receptor beta chains drawn from one sample of a study of response to subunit inactivated influenza vaccine. TCRdb re-analysed the RT-PCR reads in MiXCR, keeping a single row per CDR3 protein. The table shows 530,000 or so distinct CDR3 sequences, with about 25% occurring only once. Here the sequenced sample was CD4+ T cells sorted from PBMCs, taken around 5 days after vaccination. All receptors derive from a man aged 45-60 years who received an inactivated influenza vaccine. CDR3s include the opening cysteine and the closing phenylalanine or tryptophan. The order of the fields is J gene, V gene, CDR3 protein.

J gene: TRBJ1-6; V gene: TRBV3-1; CDR3 protein: CASSRLGQGRFNSPLHF
J gene: TRBJ2-4; V gene: TRBV9; CDR3 protein: CASSASDRSGNIQYF
J gene: TRBJ2-1; V gene: TRBV3-1; CDR3 protein: CASSHRLATLYNEQFF
J gene: TRBJ1-2; V gene: TRBV7-2; CDR3 protein: CASSLVTLYGYTF
J gene: TRBJ2-3; V gene: TRBV29-1; CDR3 protein: CSVGRVRMDTQYF
J gene: TRBJ2-4; V gene: TRBV4-1; CDR3 protein: CASSQGQMLNIQYF
J gene: TRBJ2-7; V gene: TRBV7-2; CDR3 protein: CASSTTGTWRAEQYF
J gene: TRBJ1-6; V gene: TRBV5-1; CDR3 protein: CASRYGQDSPLHF
J gene: TRBJ2-7; V gene: TRBV5-6; CDR3 protein: CASSLVDRGSEQYF
J gene: TRBJ2-1; V gene: TRBV4-1; CDR3 protein: CASSQGGRRGGLYNEQFF
J gene: TRBJ2-5; V gene: TRBV7-2; CDR3 protein: CASSKTSGSETQYF
J gene: TRBJ1-1; V gene: TRBV28; CDR3 protein: CASSLSNQGKAFF
J gene: TRBJ2-7; V gene: TRBV7-2; CDR3 protein: CASSVSPGYEQYF
J gene: TRBJ2-7; V gene: TRBV28; CDR3 protein: CASSPTGTGRYEQYF
J gene: TRBJ2-7; V gene: TRBV4-1; CDR3 protein: CASSQGEVGEQYF
J gene: TRBJ2-3; V gene: TRBV6-2/TRBV6-3; CDR3 protein: CASRLARITDTQYF
J gene: TRBJ2-4; V gene: TRBV20-1; CDR3 protein: CSTLGLAKNIQYF
J gene: TRBJ2-7; V gene: TRBV6-1; CDR3 protein: CASRQSGANYEQYF
J gene: TRBJ1-1; V gene: TRBV7-2; CDR3 protein: CASSLARQAEAFF
J gene: TRBJ2-1; V gene: TRBV7-2; CDR3 protein: CASSTMTSGTTYNEQFF
J gene: TRBJ1-5; V gene: TRBV20-1; CDR3 protein: CSARSPLAGSNSNQPQHF
J gene: TRBJ2-3; V gene: TRBV9; CDR3 protein: CASSNSGRRADTQYF
J gene: TRBJ2-5; V gene: TRBV10-3; CDR3 protein: CAISVRQGEETQYF
J gene: TRBJ2-7; V gene: TRBV11-2; CDR3 protein: CASSAWDRDIHEQYF
J gene: TRBJ2-7; V gene: TRBV18; CDR3 protein: CASSPRNYEQYF
J gene: TRBJ2-7; V gene: TRBV6-2/TRBV6-3; CDR3 protein: CASSDPETYEQYF
J gene: TRBJ2-7; V gene: TRBV28; CDR3 protein: CASSPPWSREQYF
J gene: TRBJ2-1; V gene: TRBV20-1; CDR3 protein: CSARPRTRRSYNEQFF
J gene: TRBJ2-7; V gene: TRBV20-1; CDR3 protein: CSANAGQNEQYF
J gene: TRBJ2-3; V gene: TRBV7-2; CDR3 protein: CASSAEVGTQYF
J gene: TRBJ2-1; V gene: TRBV2; CDR3 protein: CASSNKAGTGLFNEQFF
J gene: TRBJ2-1; V gene: TRBV20-1; CDR3 protein: CSARLAGGLSEQFF
J gene: TRBJ2-7; V gene: TRBV12-3/TRBV12-4; CDR3 protein: CASSPGLQPYEQYF
J gene: TRBJ2-2; V gene: TRBV12-3/TRBV12-4; CDR3 protein: CASTLGGSTGELFF
J gene: TRBJ2-7; V gene: TRBV4-1; CDR3 protein: CASSQTGAAGMQYF
J gene: TRBJ2-1; V gene: TRBV7-2; CDR3 protein: CASSLEGGLATEQFF
J gene: TRBJ2-7; V gene: TRBV20-1; CDR3 protein: CSARDIQLAGRYEQYF
J gene: TRBJ1-6; V gene: TRBV7-9; CDR3 protein: CASSFRGNSPLHF
J gene: TRBJ2-5; V gene: TRBV4-1; CDR3 protein: CASSQVTNQETQYF
J gene: TRBJ2-1; V gene: TRBV7-9; CDR3 protein: CASSLAGSIIEQFF
J gene: TRBJ1-5; V gene: TRBV10-3; CDR3 protein: CAISEGRGGNQPQHF
J gene: TRBJ2-2; V gene: TRBV28; CDR3 protein: CASSLGLGPSRDGELFF
J gene: TRBJ2-3; V gene: TRBV7-8; CDR3 protein: CASSLEAGIAGVLDTQYF
J gene: TRBJ2-2; V gene: TRBV6-2/TRBV6-3; CDR3 protein: CASSLGGVTGELFF
J gene: TRBJ2-1; V gene: TRBV10-3; CDR3 protein: CAISAGTSGDNEQFF
J gene: TRBJ2-2; V gene: TRBV10-3; CDR3 protein: CATNRDSTGELFF
J gene: TRBJ2-1; V gene: TRBV29-1; CDR3 protein: CSVVFWGAYNEQFF
J gene: TRBJ2-7; V gene: TRBV12-3/TRBV12-4; CDR3 protein: CASSFLRAYEQYF
J gene: TRBJ1-2; V gene: TRBV29-1; CDR3 protein: CSSSGASGGYTF
J gene: TRBJ2-1; V gene: TRBV4-2; CDR3 protein: CASSRTSGRGSYNEQFF
J gene: TRBJ2-3; V gene: TRBV7-9; CDR3 protein: CASSFGGADTQYF
J gene: TRBJ2-3; V gene: TRBV20-1; CDR3 protein: CSAHSGSGLTQYF
J gene: TRBJ2-5; V gene: TRBV7-9; CDR3 protein: CASAPGGRGQETQYF
J gene: TRBJ1-3; V gene: TRBV5-1; CDR3 protein: CASSFGQGGGNTIYF
J gene: TRBJ1-4; V gene: TRBV18; CDR3 protein: CASSPVAGSNEKLFF
J gene: TRBJ1-1; V gene: TRBV20-1; CDR3 protein: CSATYSLGAEAFF
J gene: TRBJ2-5; V gene: TRBV6-5; CDR3 protein: CASSYEGLKTQYF
J gene: TRBJ1-2; V gene: TRBV12-3/TRBV12-4; CDR3 protein: CASRGTGAYYGYTF
J gene: TRBJ2-7; V gene: TRBV9; CDR3 protein: CASSAPGGQAHYEQYF
J gene: TRBJ2-2; V gene: TRBV12-3/TRBV12-4; CDR3 protein: CASRRPLNTGELFF